This T cell receptor beta chain comes out of a study of T cell repertoires in cytomegalovirus infection. This clonotype showed up many times. TCRdb ran MiXCR on the reads and lists one entry per CDR3 protein. This table has over 450,000 distinct CDR3 sequences, approximately 11% appearing once. Sample: PBMCs. This receptor was identified in a human donor in good health (CMV status not recorded). Some clones in this sample may be carry-over from other donors' samples.

DNA for the CDR3: TGTGCCAGCAGCCTACCCGACAGAACCGACTACAATGAGCAGTTCTTC. This encodes CASSLPDRTDYNEQFF. V is TRBV28 and J is TRBJ2-1; tentative D call: TRBD1 (5 bases). Trimming removed 6 bases from V and 3 bases from J, with 18 bases in between. The CDR3 loop spans 16 amino acids. CDR1 MDHEN and CDR2 SYDVKM come from the germline V gene.